This T cell receptor beta chain was recovered during a study of early T cells in non-severe SARS-CoV-2 infection. Looking at the study overall: It was bulk RNA from unsorted whole blood that was sequenced, and the chains were unpaired. Whole-study results and caveats: A preference for anti-spike CD8 responses marked VDJdb matching, which missed private and CD4 specificities.

With respect to this clonotype: Antigen specificity is unknown.

V was pared by 5 bases and J by 5 bases, with 4 bases between. Germline V lookup: CDR1 SGHAT, CDR2 FQNNGV. CDR3 length equals 11 residues. Individual cDNA molecules were tagged with unique molecular identifiers, the study reported. TCRdb passed the 5' RACE reads through MiXCR, listing each CDR3 protein once. This sample carries some 66,000 distinct CDR3 sequences, 9.5% to 15% of them seen once, and the ten largest clones take roughly 4.2%. The rearrangement uses TRBV11-2 and TRBJ2-1; D unresolved. Specimen: whole blood. This TCR derives from an adult who was a healthcare worker with PCR-confirmed SARS-CoV-2 infection or an uninfected control (not recorded which). CDR3 sequence (DNA): TGTGCCAGCAGCGCGGACAATGAGCAGTTCTTC. This gives the protein CASSADNEQFF.